This T cell receptor beta chain was found in a study of shared clonotypes between healthy human individuals. Profiling relied on immunoSEQ multiplex PCR, and the TCRdb table lists in-frame clones only, not all of them. The table lists under 850,000 clones, 92% of them singletons, with more than 20% in the top ten. Naive CD8 isolation took CD45RO-negative cells positively selected for CCR7 and excluded terminally differentiated effector memory CD45RA+ cells. Sequenced input: naive CD8+ T cells sorted from blood. This sequence was found in a man aged 30-40 years in good health.

CDR3 in amino acids: CASSLGTSVGDYEQYF. The CDR3 region has the DNA TGCGCCAGCAGCTTGGGGACTTCGGTGGGAGACTACGAGCAGTACTTC. The rearrangement links TRBV5-1 to TRBJ2-7, with a weak D call TRBD2 (5 bases). The V gene's germline CDR1 is SGHRS and CDR2 YFSETQ. CDR3 length equals 16 residues. The V and J ends lost 0 bases and 3 bases respectively, with 16 bases between them.